This is a list of T cell receptor beta chains from one sample in a study of chronic HIV infection and antiretroviral therapy. TCRdb itself ran the 5' RACE reads through MiXCR, one entry per CDR3 protein. In the table there are approximately 30,000 distinct CDR3 sequences, about 8.6% of which are singletons. Input material: peripheral blood. The source of these receptors is an adult who had HIV and had not received antiretroviral therapy, or was an uninfected healthy control (not recorded which). Both conserved end residues are part of each CDR3.

>TRBV10-3|14|TRBJ2-5
CAIRTGGAQETQYF
>TRBV29-1|15|TRBJ1-6
CSVEPGESYNSPLHF
>TRBV27|13|TRBJ2-7
CASSRQGSYEQYF
>TRBV27|15|TRBJ2-7
CASSPLSATVFGQYF
>TRBV2|14|TRBJ1-6
CASTKTGYGSPLHF
>TRBV9|15|TRBJ2-7
CAGSVGSSGGYEQYF
>TRBV7-9|18|TRBJ2-3
CASSLAVDHRGPADTQYF
>TRBV27|13|TRBJ2-2
CARSLRDPGELFF
>TRBV5-1|12|TRBJ1-1
CASSLVDSEAFF
>TRBV20-1|14|TRBJ2-6
CSARGPAFFDVLTF
>TRBV29-1|11|TRBJ1-2
CSAQGAYGYTF
>TRBV5-6|12|TRBJ2-7
CASSFARVEQYF
>TRBV10-2|14|TRBJ2-2
CANRRATNTGELFF
>TRBV2|15|TRBJ1-5
CASSEGAGEYQPQHF
>TRBV20-1|12|TRBJ2-7
CSARGPLGEQYF
>TRBV7-6|15|TRBJ2-1
CASSSLARTYNEQFF
>TRBV28|14|TRBJ2-5
CASTARQAEETQYF
>TRBV4-1|16|TRBJ2-1
CASSQDGSGIDNEQFF
>TRBV18|12|TRBJ2-3
CASSPRSDTQYF
>TRBV10-3|13|TRBJ2-7
CAITPGQSYEQYF
>TRBV5-4|15|TRBJ2-3
CASSLEQGRTDTQYF
>TRBV7-9|14|TRBJ2-1
CASSFPSSGNEQFF
>TRBV11-2|15|TRBJ1-5
CASSPGDHSNQPQHF
>TRBV2|12|TRBJ2-1
CASSEGANEQFF
>TRBV7-3|13|TRBJ1-1
CASSLTGGGGAFF
>TRBV24-1|13|TRBJ2-1
CATSAGGYNEQFF
>TRBV29-1|11|TRBJ1-5
CSVNSAGFQHF
>TRBV29-1|13|TRBJ2-5
CSVTSGSQETQYF
>TRBV20-1|13|TRBJ1-1
CSVGRNSYSEAFF
>TRBV20-1|13|TRBJ2-3
CSALASSTDTQYF
>TRBV4-2|14|TRBJ2-3
CASRVGEVTDTQYF
>TRBV3-1|14|TRBJ2-3
CASSQEGATDTQYF
>TRBV3-1|16|TRBJ1-5
CASSQGDRRSNQPQHF
>TRBV20-1|18|TRBJ2-1
CSAREGLAGGISYNEQFF
>TRBV3-1|14|TRBJ2-1
CASSQEAREVYQFF
>TRBV20-1|12|TRBJ1-5
CSANGPQGPQHF
>TRBV4-2|16|TRBJ2-3
CASSQEGVAGVDTQYF
>TRBV20-1|16|TRBJ2-7
CSARDEVGQEALGQYF
>TRBV6-4|13|TRBJ2-1
CASSGGPYNEQFF
>TRBV27|16|TRBJ2-7
CASSSLAGGNINEQYF
>TRBV24-1|11|TRBJ1-2
CATNPEEGYTF
>TRBV29-1|14|TRBJ2-3
CSVESGSGSDTQYF
>TRBV2|15|TRBJ2-1
CASSERESSYNEQFF
>TRBV5-5|11|TRBJ2-1
CASSLIDEQFF
>TRBV12-3/TRBV12-4|13|TRBJ1-1
CASSGVGGTEAFF
>TRBV7-6|15|TRBJ2-3
CASSPTPPLAATQYF
>TRBV4-1|12|TRBJ2-7
CASSQEAFEQYF
>TRBV6-5|15|TRBJ2-1
CASNTRGGVYNEQFF
>TRBV10-3|13|TRBJ2-7
CAISESISTEQYF
>TRBV4-3|13|TRBJ1-1
CASSQHLQGEAFF
>TRBV20-1|16|TRBJ2-1
CSAPTLLAGGNNEQFF
>TRBV6-5|13|TRBJ1-1
CASSYGENTEAFF
>TRBV9|17|TRBJ1-1
CASSVAGGIGKDTEAFF
>TRBV9|17|TRBJ2-6
CASSVASEGSGANVLTF
>TRBV6-5|13|TRBJ2-1
CASSYALGNEQFF
>TRBV2|16|TRBJ2-4
CASIARQALAKNIQYF
>TRBV14|13|TRBJ2-5
CASSQDIEETQYF